This TCR beta chain was sequenced in a study of T cells in Graves' hyperthyroidism and ophthalmopathy. The CDR3 regions of TCR beta were amplified from RNA transcripts. The TCR CDR3 first-round RT-PCR relied on the HTBI primer set. TCRdb re-called the multiplex PCR reads with MiXCR, one entry per CDR3 protein. This table holds about 180,000 distinct CDR3 sequences, over 15% found once. Whole-study results and caveats: Blood also carried most thyroid clonotypes expanded above 0.001.

This clonotype was detected only a few times. The antigen is unknown. The length of the CDR3 is 15 residues. Trimming removed 0 bases at V and 8 bases at J, with 11 bases between. Looked up from germline, CDR1 is MGHRA and CDR2 is YSYEKL. Criteria for exclusion of patients were uncontrolled infection, other autoimmune disease, pregnancy or lactation. This clonotype was obtained from a woman aged 45-59 years with Graves' hyperthyroidism. The chain couples TRBV4-1 to TRBJ1-6; D ambiguous. Sequencing was carried out using blood. Here the CDR3 DNA reads TGCGCCAGCAGCCAAGATTGGAGGAGGTATTCACCCCTCCACTTT. Translating it yields CASSQDWRRYSPLHF.